This T cell receptor (beta chain) was retrieved from a study of blood T cell repertoires in COVID-19. Study overall: Samples representing acute and convalescent COVID-19 were sourced from the United States, Italy and Spain. Sources were T cells, B-cell-depleted T cells, or PBMCs; the material itself was cDNA or gDNA.

Germline values: CDR1 MDHEN, CDR2 SYDVKM. The CDR3 spans 13 residues. On this clone itself: One junction end does not reproduce the germline sequence, and a read error may be involved.

Per the study methods: Estimation of nucleated cell counts relied on the amplification of reference gene primers. Using immunoSEQ multiplex PCR, the repertoire was profiled, and TCRdb retains in-frame clones only, with some absent. Clonal size and the V and J genes are those of that table, whereas D and trimming came from the DNA. Of roughly 23,000 clones detected, roughly 94% appear once; the ten largest clones hold roughly 4%. The TCR sequence derives from a woman in her forties or fifties with active COVID-19. V and J are TRBV28 and TRBJ2-4, with 7 bases matching TRBD1. Sequenced input: peripheral blood. The CDR3 region is CASSLYGQGVFNF. For the CDR3, the DNA is TGTGCCAGCAGTTTATATGGCCAGGGGGTATTTAACTTC.